Below, one T cell receptor (beta chain) is given with its context. This record belongs to a study of CD8 T cells in Susac syndrome. CDR1 is DFQATT, CDR2 SNEGSKA, per germline (reference sequence). The CDR3 is 10 amino acids. V was clipped by 7 bases and J by 5 bases, with 9 bases between them. The study sequenced TCR beta in blood CD8+ and CD4+ T cells. TEMRA cells were FACS-enriched, with CD8+ and CD4+ T cells isolated negatively. RNA amounts of roughly 0.5 to 1 ug underwent reverse transcription with random hexamers. The method of amplification for TCR beta CDR3 was immunoSEQ multiplex PCR, covering 54 Vbeta and 13 Jbeta. Each CDR3 protein gets one entry after TCRdb re-called the immunoSEQ multiplex PCR reads with MiXCR. This sample has around 100,000 distinct CDR3 sequences, with nearly 97% found just once.

The V gene is TRBV20-1, the J gene TRBJ2-7; no clear D gene. The sequenced sample consisted of CD8+ T cells from PBMCs. The TCR sequence derives from a human donor with Susac syndrome. The CDR3 bases are TGCAGTGTAGGCGTGAACGAGCAGTACTTC. Translation: CSVGVNEQYF.